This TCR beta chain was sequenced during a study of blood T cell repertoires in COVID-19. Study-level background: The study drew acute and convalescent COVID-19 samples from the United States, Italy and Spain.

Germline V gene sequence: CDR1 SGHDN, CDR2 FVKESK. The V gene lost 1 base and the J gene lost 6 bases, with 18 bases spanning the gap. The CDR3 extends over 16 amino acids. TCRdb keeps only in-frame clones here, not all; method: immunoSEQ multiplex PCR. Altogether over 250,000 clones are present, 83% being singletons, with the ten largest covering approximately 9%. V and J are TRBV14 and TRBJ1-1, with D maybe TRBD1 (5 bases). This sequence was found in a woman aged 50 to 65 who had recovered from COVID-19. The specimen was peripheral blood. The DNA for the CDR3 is TGTGCCAGCAGCCAAGCCCAGACTAACACGGGGGCTGAAGCTTTCTTT. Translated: CASSQAQTNTGAEAFF.